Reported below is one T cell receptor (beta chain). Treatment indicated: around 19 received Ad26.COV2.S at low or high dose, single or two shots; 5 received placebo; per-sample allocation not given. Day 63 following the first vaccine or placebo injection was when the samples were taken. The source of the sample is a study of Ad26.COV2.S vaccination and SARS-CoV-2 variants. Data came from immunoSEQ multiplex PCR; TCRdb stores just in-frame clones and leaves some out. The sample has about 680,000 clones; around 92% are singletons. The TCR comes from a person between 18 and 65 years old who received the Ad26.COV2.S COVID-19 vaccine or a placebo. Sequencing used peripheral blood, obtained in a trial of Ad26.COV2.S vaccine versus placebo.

CDR3 loop: CASSVAAGGEQYF. In DNA form, the CDR3 reads TGTGCCAGCAGCGTAGCTGCGGGGGGTGAGCAGTACTTC. This chain connects TRBV9 to TRBJ2-7; 8 positions match TRBD2. After removal of 0 bases from V and 7 bases from J, the junction contained 3 bases not matched to a gene. Germline CDR1 SGDLS, CDR2 YYNGEE. CDR3 size: 13 residues.